Shown below are 23 T cell receptor beta chains from a single sample sequenced in a study of CD8+ T cells in alopecia areata. Once RNA had been extracted, it was reverse transcribed into cDNA to act as the sequencing template. TCRdb keeps only in-frame clones here, not all; method: immunoSEQ multiplex PCR. The table shows approximately 89,000 clones, with about 53% occurring only once. Specimen: NKG2D-high CD8+ T cells sorted from blood. These receptors were taken from a human donor with alopecia areata.

The genes are TRBV30 and TRBJ1-1; 8 bases match TRBD1. The CDR3 length is 13 residues. The J segment lost 1 base and the V segment lost 5 bases, leaving 3 bases of the junction unmatched. The germline CDR1 and CDR2 sequences are GTSNPN and SVGIG (reference sequence). In DNA, the CDR3 is TGTGCCTGGGGACAGGGATCGAACACTGAAGCTTTCTTT. It yields the protein CAWGQGSNTEAFF.

This clone was detected once. The rearrangement joins TRBV5-6 to TRBJ2-1; TRBD2 aligns across 12 bases. The CDR3 loop spans 15 amino acids. The J segment lost 9 bases and the V segment lost 4 bases, leaving 8 bases of the junction unmatched. CDR1 and CDR2 (germline): SGHDT, YYEEEE. CDR3: CASSLLAGGIGEQFF. As DNA, the CDR3 is TGTGCCAGCAGCCTACTAGCGGGAGGTATTGGTGAGCAGTTCTTC.

This sequence joins TRBV27 and TRBJ2-1, with D uncertain. The CDR3 length is 14 residues. V dropped 3 bases and J dropped 0 bases, with 6 bases sitting between them. The germline V gene encodes CDR1 MNHEY and CDR2 SMNVEV (reference sequence). CDR3 sequence (DNA): TGTGCCAGCAGTTTGAGGAGCTCCTACAATGAGCAGTTCTTC. Encoded protein: CASSLRSSYNEQFF.

The gene calls are TRBV23-1 and TRBJ1-5; no firm D call. TRBV23-1 is treated as an ORF (open reading frame) with a function not yet certain. The CDR3 loop spans 16 amino acids. Trimming cost V 5 bases and J 6 bases, with 20 bases left between them. This chain's CDR3 is CASSGGPDMLSQPQHF. The CDR3 coding sequence is TGCGCCAGCAGTGGTGGACCCGACATGTTGAGTCAGCCCCAGCATTTT.

As DNA, the CDR3 is TGTGCCAGCAGTTTATCAGTTGCCCGGCAAGAGCAGTACTTC. It translates to CASSLSVARQEQYF. The chain carries TRBV27 and TRBJ2-7, with D unresolved. The CDR3 runs 14 residues. Trimming shortened V by 0 bases and J by 7 bases, and 13 bases separated the two germline ends. The germline V gene has CDR1 MNHEY and CDR2 SMNVEV (reference sequence).

The V and J genes are TRBV4-1 and TRBJ2-5; 14 positions agree with TRBD2. Germline values: CDR1 MGHRA, CDR2 YSYEKL. V lost 4 bases and J lost 2; bases outside the gene matches: 3. The CDR3 covers 16 residues. DNA of the CDR3: TGCGCCAGCAGCCTCCGGACTAGCGGGGGGCAAGAGACCCAGTACTTC. Protein sequence: CASSLRTSGGQETQYF.

This clone has a handful of counts. This rearrangement joins TRBV28 to TRBJ2-1; no clear D gene. Germline assignment: CDR1 MDHEN and CDR2 SYDVKM. The V end lost 8 bases, the J end lost 6 bases, and 17 bases lay between the germline ends. CDR3 length equals 14 residues. CDR3 bases: TGTGCCAGCGAAAGTACCTTCTATGGCAATGAGCAGTTCTTC. Residues: CASESTFYGNEQFF.

The chain carries TRBV29-1 and TRBJ2-7, with 8 bases that match TRBD1. Looked up from germline, CDR1 is SQVTM and CDR2 is ANQGSEA. V trimming: 6 bases; J trimming: 8 bases; junction bases outside the gene matches: 6. This CDR3 comprises 11 residues. The CDR3, as DNA: TGCAGCGTGCCACAGGGGGGTAAGCAGTACTTC. Its protein is CSVPQGGKQYF.

J is TRBJ1-1 and V is TRBV5-6; the match to TRBD1 covers 9 bases. In germline, CDR1 is SGHDT, CDR2 YYEEEE. This CDR3 region has 14 residues. V trimming: 4 bases; J trimming: 4 bases; junction bases outside the gene matches: 5. This CDR3 reads CASSPQGQGTEAFF. The CDR3 nucleotides are TGTGCCAGCAGCCCTCAGGGACAGGGCACTGAAGCTTTCTTT. Drawing the rest from reference TRBV5-6 and TRBJ1-1, the complete variable domain is DAGVTQSPTHLIKTRGQQVTLRCSPKSGHDTVSWYQQALGQGPQFIFQYYEEEERQRGNFPDRFSGHQFPNYSSELNVNALLLGDSALYLCASSPQGQGTEAFFGQGTRLTVV.

V usage is TRBV28 and J usage is TRBJ2-7; possible D gene TRBD2, 5 bases. Germline V gene lookup returns CDR1 MDHEN and CDR2 SYDVKM. The ends were cut back, 6 bases at V and 0 bases at J, with 18 bases in the middle. This CDR3 is built from 16 residues. The CDR3 reads CASRGYRLLTSYEQYF. DNA for the CDR3: TGTGCCAGCAGGGGATATAGACTATTAACCTCCTACGAGCAGTACTTC.

Concerning this clone: This sample also contains other DNA sequences that code for the same CDR3. The CDR3 DNA reads as TGTGCCAGCAGCCTAGGGGGCGGTGAGACCCAGTACTTC. This encodes CASSLGGGETQYF. The chain employs TRBV27 and TRBJ2-5; 7 bases agree with TRBD1. Germline CDR1 is MNHEY and CDR2 is SMNVEV (reference sequence). This CDR3 is 13 amino acids long. With 6 bases clipped from V and 5 bases from J, the junction kept 6 bases outside the gene matches.

The chain couples TRBV4-1 to TRBJ2-7, with D possibly being TRBD1 (5 bases). This CDR3 spans 12 amino acids. Deletions cut 7 bases from V and 5 bases from J, with 12 bases between. Germline V lookup: CDR1 MGHRA, CDR2 YSYEKL. The CDR3 DNA sequence: TGCGCCAGCAAAGGGGAAAGAGACGAGCAGTACTTC. This gives the protein CASKGERDEQYF.

This chain connects TRBV25-1 to TRBJ2-1, with D maybe TRBD2 (6 bases). The germline V gene encodes CDR1 MGHDK and CDR2 SYGVNS. V dropped 3 bases and J dropped 10 bases, with 16 bases sitting between them. CDR3 length equals 14 residues. The CDR3 sequence: CASSDLGGSEEQFF. For the CDR3, the DNA is TGTGCCAGCAGTGATCTAGGAGGGAGCGAAGAGCAGTTCTTC. The entire variable domain, with the rest obtained from reference TRBV25-1 and TRBJ2-1, is as follows: EADIYQTPRYLVIGTGKKITLECSQTMGHDKMYWYQQDPGMELHLIHYSYGVNSTEKGDLSSESTVSRIRTEHFPLTLESARPSHTSQYLCASSDLGGSEEQFFGPGTRLTVL.

This chain uses TRBV12-5 with TRBJ2-1; the D is unclear. V gave up 4 bases and J gave up 8 bases, with 9 bases separating them. This CDR3 is built from 12 residues. The germline V gene encodes CDR1 LGHNT and CDR2 FRNRAP. CDR3 bases: TGTGCTAGTGGTTCCTTGCCCGATGAGCAGTTCTTC. Translated: CASGSLPDEQFF. Full variable domain (missing parts from reference TRBV12-5 and TRBJ2-1): DARVTQTPRHKVTEMGQEVTMRCQPILGHNTVFWYRQTMMQGLELLAYFRNRAPLDDSGMPKDRFSAEMPDATLATLKIQPSEPRDSAVYFCASGSLPDEQFFGPGTRLTVL.

The chain combines TRBV5-6 with TRBJ1-5; D call uncertain. The V and J ends lost 1 base and 7 bases respectively, with 12 bases between them. The CDR3 runs to 14 residues. The germline V gene encodes CDR1 SGHDT and CDR2 YYEEEE. This CDR3 reads CASSLLGLNQPQHF. Here the CDR3 DNA reads TGTGCCAGCAGCTTGCTAGGGCTTAACCAGCCCCAGCATTTT.

The CDR3 protein is CATSSQIGDRDHEQYF. The CDR3 DNA is TGTGCCACCAGCTCCCAGATAGGGGACAGGGACCACGAGCAGTACTTC. V is TRBV15 and J is TRBJ2-7, with 9 bases lining up with TRBD1. CDR3 length: 16 residues. V gave up 5 bases and J gave up 5 bases; unmatched junction bases: 13. CDR1 and CDR2 from the germline V gene are LNHNV and YYDKDF (reference sequence).

The chain uses TRBV28 and TRBJ2-7; D not resolved. The ends were cut back, 6 bases at V and 2 bases at J, with 14 bases in the middle. From germline, CDR1 is MDHEN and CDR2 SYDVKM. The CDR3 is 14 amino acids. The CDR3 region has the DNA TGTGCCAGCAGACATCTGGGCAAGGCCTACGAGCAGTACTTC. Its protein product is CASRHLGKAYEQYF.

The chain is built from TRBV6-5 and TRBJ2-1; 12 bases match TRBD2. The V gene's germline CDR1 is MNHEY and CDR2 SVGAGI. The CDR3 is made up of 15 amino acids. Trimming at V came to 0 bases and at J to 7 bases, leaving 1 base not matched to a gene. The CDR3 DNA sequence: TGTGCCAGCAGTTACTCGACTAGCGGGAGTAATGAGCAGTTCTTC. It specifies CASSYSTSGSNEQFF.

This clone was counted a single time. This chain connects TRBV18 to TRBJ2-1, with D unresolved. CDR3 size: 11 residues. V was cut by 3 bases and J by 5 bases, with 2 bases left in between. The germline CDR1 and CDR2 sequences are KGHSH and LQKENI. The CDR3 spells CASSPNNEQFF. CDR3 in DNA: TGTGCCAGCTCACCTAACAATGAGCAGTTCTTC.

This chain joins TRBV9 and TRBJ2-2; 7 positions agree with TRBD2. Germline assignment: CDR1 SGDLS and CDR2 YYNGEE. V lost 4 bases and J lost 6; bases outside the gene matches: 12. This CDR3 is built from 16 residues. This CDR3 reads CASSPPLSGKAGELFF. DNA of the CDR3: TGTGCCAGCAGCCCACCGCTGAGCGGGAAGGCCGGGGAGCTGTTTTTT. Supplemented by reference TRBV9 and TRBJ2-2, the full variable domain reads DSGVTQTPKHLITATGQRVTLRCSPRSGDLSVYWYQQSLDQGLQFLIQYYNGEERAKGNILERFSAQQFPDLHSELNLSSLELGDSALYFCASSPPLSGKAGELFFGEGSRLTVL.

This clone was seen a few times. The V call is TRBV29-1, the J call TRBJ2-5; 13 bases are a match to TRBD2. The CDR3 is 22 residues long. The germline CDR1 and CDR2 sequences are SQVTM and ANQGSEA. V was clipped by 1 base and J by 5 bases; unmatched bases: 25. The CDR3 bases are TGCAGCGTTGAAGGAGATTTGGGCCCGGGGACTAGCGGGACGACTGGGGGGGAGACCCAGTACTTC. This gives the protein CSVEGDLGPGTSGTTGGETQYF. The variable domain in full, completed from reference TRBV29-1 and TRBJ2-5, reads SAVISQKPSRDICQRGTSLTIQCQVDSQVTMMFWYRQQPGQSLTLIATANQGSEATYESGFVIDKFPISRPNLTFSTLTVSNMSPEDSSIYLCSVEGDLGPGTSGTTGGETQYFGPGTRLLVL.

The J gene is TRBJ2-1, the V gene TRBV7-9; D is unresolved. Trimming left V 5 bases short and J 9 bases short, with 17 bases between. Germline-derived CDR1 and CDR2 are SEHNR and FQNEAQ (reference sequence). The CDR3 is made up of 14 amino acids. The DNA of the CDR3 is TGTGCCAGCAGCGCCGGCTCCTTTGTAGGTGAGCAGTTCTTC. Translation gives CASSAGSFVGEQFF.

The chain uses TRBV4-1 and TRBJ2-1; 10 nucleotides agree with TRBD1. The V segment lost 3 bases and the J segment 7 bases; nucleotides outside the gene matches: 9. Germline V gene sequence: CDR1 MGHRA, CDR2 YSYEKL. The CDR3 contains 16 residues. This chain's CDR3 is CASSHPGTGAKNEQFF. CDR3 DNA: TGCGCCAGCAGCCACCCCGGGACAGGGGCGAAGAATGAGCAGTTCTTC.